Below are 14 T cell receptor beta chains sequenced from a single sample in a study of T cell responses to AZD1222 COVID-19 vaccine (dated by TCRdb to the early 2020s). The label giving this sample's time point can be read as: baseline before first vaccination. Explained via the paper, the treatment or condition label denotes: meningococcal conjugate vaccine given as trial control. The library relied on the immunoSEQ multiplex PCR assay. The clones in this table, taken by TCRdb from immuneACCESS, are in-frame only. Not every clone is retained; where verified, under half of the shortfall comes from an unresolved V gene, and the cause of the rest is unknown. This sample holds about 110,000 clones; 88% were observed only once. Together, the top ten hold about 13% of the sample. This sample comprised peripheral blood, obtained on day 0 of MenACWY control vaccination. Receptors were obtained from an adult in good health.

Worth noting for this clone: An end of the junction does not agree with germline; a read error may underlie this. The chain is built from TRBV7-9 and TRBJ1-2, with D perhaps TRBD1 (6 bases). This CDR3 has 15 amino acids. CDR1 and CDR2 from the germline V gene are SEHNR and FQNEAQ (reference sequence). In DNA, the CDR3 is TGTGCCAGCAGCTTAGCTAGGGGGGTTAACGATGGCTACACCTTC. This gives the protein CASSLARGVNDGYTF.

This clone was seen once. The chain couples TRBV5-4 to TRBJ2-3; D gene unclear. CDR1 is SGHNT, CDR2 YYREEE, per germline (reference sequence). The CDR3 is made up of 15 amino acids. Trimming removed 0 bases at V and 4 bases at J, with 12 bases between. For the CDR3, the DNA is TGTGCCAGCAGCTTGGATCTTCCAGCCTCAGATACGCAGTATTTT. Translation gives CASSLDLPASDTQYF. Full variable domain (outside the CDR3, taken from reference TRBV5-4 and TRBJ2-3): ETGVTQSPTHLIKTRGQQVTLRCSSQSGHNTVSWYQQALGQGPQFIFQYYREEENGRGNFPPRFSGLQFPNYSSELNVNALELDDSALYLCASSLDLPASDTQYFGPGTRLTVL.

The J gene is TRBJ2-7, the V gene TRBV4-1; 7 bases are shared with TRBD1. The CDR3 is 15 residues long. The J segment lost 0 bases and the V segment lost 6 bases, leaving 8 bases of the junction unmatched. Germline CDR1 and CDR2: MGHRA and YSYEKL. This chain's CDR3 is CASRQRTGVSYEQYF. The DNA of the CDR3 is TGCGCCAGCAGACAACGGACAGGAGTCTCCTACGAGCAGTACTTC.

This chain connects TRBV7-2 to TRBJ2-3; D is undetermined. V shed 5 bases and J shed 2 bases, with 5 bases lying between them. Germline V gene lookup returns CDR1 SGHTA and CDR2 FQGNSA. The CDR3 consists of 12 residues. The CDR3 protein is CASSTFTDTQYF. In DNA, the CDR3 is TGTGCCAGCAGCACCTTCACAGATACGCAGTATTTT.

The genes are TRBV19 and TRBJ1-1, with 9 bases matching TRBD1. From germline, CDR1 is LNHDA and CDR2 SQIVND (reference sequence). The CDR3 is 15 amino acids. With V trimmed by 5 bases and J by 0 bases, 4 bases remained unmatched. Here the CDR3 DNA reads TGTGCCAGTAGTCCCGGACAGGGGATGAACACTGAAGCTTTCTTT. Translated, it gives CASSPGQGMNTEAFF.

The V gene is TRBV7-2, the J gene TRBJ1-1; D not certain. Germline V CDR1 and CDR2: SGHTA, FQGNSA. This CDR3 spans 13 amino acids. V gave up 2 bases and J gave up 5 bases, with 9 bases separating them. For the CDR3, the DNA is TGTGCCAGCAGCTTACCAAGTTTAACTGAAGCTTTCTTT. Amino acids: CASSLPSLTEAFF.

The chain links TRBV30 to TRBJ1-2, with 7 nucleotides matching TRBD1. The germline CDR1 and CDR2 sequences are GTSNPN and SVGIG (reference sequence). The CDR3 contains 17 residues. V shed 2 bases and J 3 bases; nucleotides not matched to a gene: 15. The CDR3 DNA sequence: TGTGCCTGGAGTAACCAGTACGGGGACAGTACCCACTATGGCTACACCTTC. The encoded protein is CAWSNQYGDSTHYGYTF.

The chain has TRBV28 and TRBJ1-5, with unresolved D. In germline, CDR1 is MDHEN, CDR2 SYDVKM. The CDR3 extends over 18 amino acids. V lost 8 bases to trimming and J lost 7 bases, with 30 bases between them. The CDR3 here is CASSGLLGQSTNLQPQHF. DNA of the CDR3: TGTGCCAGCTCTGGGCTCCTCGGGCAGAGCACCAATCTACAGCCCCAGCATTTT.

V and J are TRBV6-4 and TRBJ2-1; 8 bases are a match to TRBD2. The CDR3 has 14 residues. V lost 4 bases and J lost 7; bases outside the gene matches: 6. Per the germline V gene, CDR1 is MRHNA and CDR2 is SNTAGT. The CDR3 sequence: CASSAAGESNEQFF. As DNA, the CDR3 is TGTGCCAGCAGTGCAGCGGGAGAGTCGAATGAGCAGTTCTTC.

The chain links TRBV19 to TRBJ2-1, with 7 bases aligning to TRBD2. Germline CDR1 LNHDA, CDR2 SQIVND (reference sequence). CDR3 size: 14 residues. Trimming at V came to 8 bases and at J to 0 bases, leaving 4 bases not matched to a gene. The CDR3 region is CASGRGSSYNEQFF. CDR3 in DNA: TGTGCCAGTGGGCGGGGGTCCTCCTACAATGAGCAGTTCTTC.

The chain uses TRBV28 and TRBJ1-1; D is possibly TRBD1 (5 bases). The CDR3 contains 14 residues. CDR1 and CDR2 (germline): MDHEN, SYDVKM. V was shortened by 10 bases and J by 1 base, with 16 bases between the two germline ends. CDR3 residues: CATQGLEGNTEAFF. The DNA for the CDR3 is TGTGCCACCCAGGGACTGGAAGGGAACACTGAAGCTTTCTTT.

The V gene is TRBV27, the J gene TRBJ2-3; D gene ambiguous. Germline V gene lookup returns CDR1 MNHEY and CDR2 SMNVEV (reference sequence). Trimming pared 5 bases from V and 0 bases from J, leaving 24 bases between. The CDR3 sequence is 19 residues long. Written as DNA, the CDR3 is TGTGCCAGCAGTCGGTATCGAAGGGCCTCTATCCTTAGCACAGATACGCAGTATTTT. Protein product: CASSRYRRASILSTDTQYF.

The chain joins TRBV7-9 to TRBJ2-7, with TRBD2 as a possible D gene (5 bases). V gave up 4 bases and J gave up 5 bases, with 12 bases separating them. The CDR3 sequence is 13 residues long. CDR1 SEHNR and CDR2 FQNEAQ come from the germline V gene (reference sequence). The CDR3 nucleotides are TGTGCCAGCAGCTACCCCGGGAACAACGAGCAGTACTTC. Protein sequence: CASSYPGNNEQYF.

This chain joins TRBV5-1 and TRBJ1-4; D not certain. The V and J ends lost 0 bases and 8 bases respectively, with 11 bases between them. This CDR3 comprises 14 residues. Germline V CDR1 and CDR2: SGHRS, YFSETQ. The CDR3 is CASSLAPVREKLFF. CDR3 in DNA: TGCGCCAGCAGCTTGGCCCCGGTAAGGGAAAAACTGTTTTTT.